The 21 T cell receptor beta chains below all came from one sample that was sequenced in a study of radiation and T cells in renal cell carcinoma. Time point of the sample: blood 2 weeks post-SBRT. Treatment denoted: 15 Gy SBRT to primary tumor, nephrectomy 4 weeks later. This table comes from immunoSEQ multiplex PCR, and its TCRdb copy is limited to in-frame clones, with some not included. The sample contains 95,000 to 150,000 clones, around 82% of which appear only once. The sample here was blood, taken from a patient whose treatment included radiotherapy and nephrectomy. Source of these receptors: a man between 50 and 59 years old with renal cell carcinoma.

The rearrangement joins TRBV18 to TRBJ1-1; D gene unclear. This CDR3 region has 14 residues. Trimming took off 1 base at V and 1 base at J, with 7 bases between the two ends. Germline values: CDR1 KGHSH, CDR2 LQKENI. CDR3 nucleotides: TGTGCCAGCTCACCACGGTCAACGAACACTGAAGCTTTCTTT. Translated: CASSPRSTNTEAFF.

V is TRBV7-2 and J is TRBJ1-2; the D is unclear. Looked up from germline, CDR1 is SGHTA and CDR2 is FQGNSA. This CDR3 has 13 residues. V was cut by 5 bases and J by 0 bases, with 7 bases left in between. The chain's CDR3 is CASSINTNYGYTF. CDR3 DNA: TGTGCCAGCAGCATAAATACTAACTATGGCTACACCTTC.

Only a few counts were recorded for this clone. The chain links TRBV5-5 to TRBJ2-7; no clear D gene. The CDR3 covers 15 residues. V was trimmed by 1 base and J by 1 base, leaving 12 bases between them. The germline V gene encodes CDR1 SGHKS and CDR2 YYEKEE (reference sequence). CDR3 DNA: TGTGCCAGCAGCTTGAGGTCGGATCCGTCCTACGAGCAGTACTTC. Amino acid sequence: CASSLRSDPSYEQYF.

CDR3 amino acids: CASRRQGVKGSPLHF. CDR3 coding DNA: TGTGCCAGCAGACGACAGGGGGTTAAGGGTTCACCCCTCCACTTT. This chain joins TRBV6-5 and TRBJ1-6; 9 positions agree with TRBD1. The CDR3 is 15 residues long. Germline V gene data show CDR1 as MNHEY and CDR2 as SVGAGI. Unmatched junction bases numbered 9, after V lost 6 bases and J lost 9 bases.

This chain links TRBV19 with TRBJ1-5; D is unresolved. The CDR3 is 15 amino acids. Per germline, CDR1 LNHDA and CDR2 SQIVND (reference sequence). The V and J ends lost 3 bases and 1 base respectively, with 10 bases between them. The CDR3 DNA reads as TGTGCCAGTAGTATCACGGGTACAAGCAATCAGCCCCAGCATTTT. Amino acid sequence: CASSITGTSNQPQHF.

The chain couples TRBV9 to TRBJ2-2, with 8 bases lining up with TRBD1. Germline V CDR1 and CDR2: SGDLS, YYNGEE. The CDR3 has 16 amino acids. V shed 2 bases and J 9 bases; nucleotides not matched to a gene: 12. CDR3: CASSVGLTRGLRELFF. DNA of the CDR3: TGTGCCAGCAGCGTCGGTCTAACCAGGGGGCTGAGGGAGCTGTTTTTT. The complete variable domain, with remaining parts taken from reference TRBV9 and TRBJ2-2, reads DSGVTQTPKHLITATGQRVTLRCSPRSGDLSVYWYQQSLDQGLQFLIQYYNGEERAKGNILERFSAQQFPDLHSELNLSSLELGDSALYFCASSVGLTRGLRELFFGEGSRLTVL.

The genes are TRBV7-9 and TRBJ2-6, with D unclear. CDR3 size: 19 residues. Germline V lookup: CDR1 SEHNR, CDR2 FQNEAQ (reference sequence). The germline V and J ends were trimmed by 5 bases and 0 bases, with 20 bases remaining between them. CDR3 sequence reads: CASSPTFVGSLSGANVLTF. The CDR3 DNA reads TGTGCCAGCAGCCCAACGTTTGTAGGCAGCCTCTCTGGGGCCAACGTCCTGACTTTC.

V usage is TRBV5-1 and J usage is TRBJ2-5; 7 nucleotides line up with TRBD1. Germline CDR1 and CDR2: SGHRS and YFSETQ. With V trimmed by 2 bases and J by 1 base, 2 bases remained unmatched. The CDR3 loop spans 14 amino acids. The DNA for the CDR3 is TGCGCCAGCAGCTTTGGACAGGCCCAAGAGACCCAGTACTTC. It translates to CASSFGQAQETQYF.

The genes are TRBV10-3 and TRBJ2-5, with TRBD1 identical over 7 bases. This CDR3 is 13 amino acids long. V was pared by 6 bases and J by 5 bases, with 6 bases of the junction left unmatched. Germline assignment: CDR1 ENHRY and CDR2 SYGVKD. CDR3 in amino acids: CAISDRAVETQYF. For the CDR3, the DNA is TGTGCCATCAGCGACAGGGCGGTGGAGACCCAGTACTTC.

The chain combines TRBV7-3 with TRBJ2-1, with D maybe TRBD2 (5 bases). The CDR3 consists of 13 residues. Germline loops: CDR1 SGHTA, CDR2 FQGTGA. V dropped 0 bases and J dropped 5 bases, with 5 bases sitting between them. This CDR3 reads CASSLTEDNEQFF. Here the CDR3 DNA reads TGTGCCAGCAGCTTAACGGAGGACAATGAGCAGTTCTTC.

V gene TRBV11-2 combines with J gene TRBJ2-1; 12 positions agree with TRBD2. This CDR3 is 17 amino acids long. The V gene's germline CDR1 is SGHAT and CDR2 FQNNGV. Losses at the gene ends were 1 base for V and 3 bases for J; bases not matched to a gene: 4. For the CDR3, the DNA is TGTGCCAGCAGCTTAGTTCGGACTAGCGGGGACTACAATGAGCAGTTCTTC. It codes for CASSLVRTSGDYNEQFF.

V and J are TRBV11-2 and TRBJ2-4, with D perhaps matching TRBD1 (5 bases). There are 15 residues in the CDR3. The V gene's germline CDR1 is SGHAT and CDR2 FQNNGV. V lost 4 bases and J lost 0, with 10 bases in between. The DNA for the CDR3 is TGTGCCAGCAGCTACACAGGCCTAGCCAAAAACATTCAGTACTTC. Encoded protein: CASSYTGLAKNIQYF.

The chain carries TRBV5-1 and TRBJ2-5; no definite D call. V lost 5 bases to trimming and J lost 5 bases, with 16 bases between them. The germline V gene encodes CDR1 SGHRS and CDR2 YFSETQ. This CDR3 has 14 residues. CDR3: CASSVAMTWETQYF. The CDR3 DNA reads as TGCGCCAGCAGTGTAGCCATGACCTGGGAGACCCAGTACTTC.

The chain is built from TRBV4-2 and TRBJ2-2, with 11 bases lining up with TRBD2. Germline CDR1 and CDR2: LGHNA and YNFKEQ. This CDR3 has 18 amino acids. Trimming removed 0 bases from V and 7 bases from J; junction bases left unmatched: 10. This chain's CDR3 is CASSQDLGLAGGNGELFF. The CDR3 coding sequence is TGTGCCAGCAGCCAAGATTTGGGGCTAGCGGGAGGAAACGGGGAGCTGTTTTTT.

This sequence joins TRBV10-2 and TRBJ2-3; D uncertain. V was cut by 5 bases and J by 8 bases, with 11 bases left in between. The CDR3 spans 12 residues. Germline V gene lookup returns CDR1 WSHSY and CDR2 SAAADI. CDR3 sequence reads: CASSTSPGTQYF. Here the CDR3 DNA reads TGCGCCAGCAGTACCTCCCCGGGTACGCAGTATTTT.

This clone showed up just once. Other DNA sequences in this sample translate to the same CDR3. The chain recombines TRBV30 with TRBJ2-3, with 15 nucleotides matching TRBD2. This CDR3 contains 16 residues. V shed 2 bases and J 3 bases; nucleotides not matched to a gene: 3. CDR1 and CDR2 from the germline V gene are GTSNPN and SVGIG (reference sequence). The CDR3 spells CAWSTGLAGGTDTQYF. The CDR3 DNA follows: TGTGCCTGGAGTACCGGACTAGCGGGGGGGACAGATACGCAGTATTTT.

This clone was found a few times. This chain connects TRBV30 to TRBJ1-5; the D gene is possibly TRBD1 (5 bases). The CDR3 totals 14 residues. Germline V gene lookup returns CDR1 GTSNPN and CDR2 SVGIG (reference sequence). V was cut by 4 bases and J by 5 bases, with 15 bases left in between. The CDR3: CAWTARGVHQPQHF. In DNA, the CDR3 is TGTGCCTGGACTGCCCGGGGCGTTCATCAGCCCCAGCATTTT.

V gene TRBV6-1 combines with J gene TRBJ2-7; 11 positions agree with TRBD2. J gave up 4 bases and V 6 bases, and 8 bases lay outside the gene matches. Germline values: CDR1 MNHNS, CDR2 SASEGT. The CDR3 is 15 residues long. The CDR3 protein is CASRSSSSGGYEQYF. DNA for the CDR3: TGTGCCAGCAGGTCCTCGTCTAGCGGGGGGTACGAGCAGTACTTC.

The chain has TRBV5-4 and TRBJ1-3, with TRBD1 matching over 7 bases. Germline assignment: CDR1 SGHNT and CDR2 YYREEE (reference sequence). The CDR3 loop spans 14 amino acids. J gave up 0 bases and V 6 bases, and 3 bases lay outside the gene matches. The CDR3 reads CASKPGGSGNTIYF. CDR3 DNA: TGTGCCAGCAAGCCAGGGGGCTCTGGAAACACCATATATTTT.

The CDR3 sequence: CASSEVGYPYEQYF. In DNA, the CDR3 is TGTGCCAGCAGTGAAGTGGGCTATCCCTACGAGCAGTACTTC. The gene calls are TRBV6-1 and TRBJ2-7, with unresolved D. Trimming removed 1 base from V and 2 bases from J, with 9 bases in between. From germline, CDR1 is MNHNS and CDR2 SASEGT. CDR3 length: 14 amino acids.

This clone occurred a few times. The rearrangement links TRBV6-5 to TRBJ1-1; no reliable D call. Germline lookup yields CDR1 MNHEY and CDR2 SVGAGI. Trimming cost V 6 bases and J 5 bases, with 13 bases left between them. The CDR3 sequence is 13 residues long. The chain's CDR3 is CASSGQLATEAFF. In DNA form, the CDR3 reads TGTGCCAGCAGCGGGCAGTTGGCGACTGAAGCTTTCTTT.